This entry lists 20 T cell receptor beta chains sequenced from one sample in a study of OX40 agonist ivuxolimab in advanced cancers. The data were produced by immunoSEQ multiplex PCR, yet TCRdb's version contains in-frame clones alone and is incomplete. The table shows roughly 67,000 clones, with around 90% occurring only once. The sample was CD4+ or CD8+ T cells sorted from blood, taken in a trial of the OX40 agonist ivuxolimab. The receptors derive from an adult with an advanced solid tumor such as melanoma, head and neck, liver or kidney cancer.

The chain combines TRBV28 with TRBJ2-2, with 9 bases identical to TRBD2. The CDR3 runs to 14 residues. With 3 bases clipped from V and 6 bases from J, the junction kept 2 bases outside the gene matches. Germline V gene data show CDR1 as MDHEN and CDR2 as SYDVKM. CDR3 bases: TGTGCCAGCAGTTTTGGACTAGCGTCCGGGGAGCTGTTTTTT. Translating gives CASSFGLASGELFF.

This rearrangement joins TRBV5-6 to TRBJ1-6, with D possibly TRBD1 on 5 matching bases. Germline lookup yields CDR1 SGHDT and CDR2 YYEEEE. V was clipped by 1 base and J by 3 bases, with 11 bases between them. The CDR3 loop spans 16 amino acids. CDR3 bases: TGTGCCAGCAGCTTGCAGGGCCAAGTCTATAATTCACCCCTCCACTTT. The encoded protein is CASSLQGQVYNSPLHF.

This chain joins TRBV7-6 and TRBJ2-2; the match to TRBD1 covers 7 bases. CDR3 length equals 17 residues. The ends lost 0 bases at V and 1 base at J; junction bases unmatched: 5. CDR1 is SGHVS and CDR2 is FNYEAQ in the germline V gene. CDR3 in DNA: TGTGCCAGCAGCTTAGCGCTTGGGACAGAGAACACCGGGGAGCTGTTTTTT. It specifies CASSLALGTENTGELFF.

The CDR3 DNA follows: TGTGCCAGCAGCTTCCCGGCCGGGACAGGGAATGAAAAACTGTTTTTT. Amino acids: CASSFPAGTGNEKLFF. The chain is built from TRBV11-2 and TRBJ1-4; 9 positions match TRBD1. Looked up from germline, CDR1 is SGHAT and CDR2 is FQNNGV. The CDR3 sequence is 16 residues long. Germline trimming cut 3 bases from V and 5 bases from J; bases unmatched to any gene: 7. Supplemented by reference TRBV11-2 and TRBJ1-4, the full variable domain reads EAGVAQSPRYKIIEKRQSVAFWCNPISGHATLYWYQQILGQGPKLLIQFQNNGVVDDSQLPKDRFSAERLKGVDSTLKIQPAKLEDSAVYLCASSFPAGTGNEKLFFGSGTQLSVL.

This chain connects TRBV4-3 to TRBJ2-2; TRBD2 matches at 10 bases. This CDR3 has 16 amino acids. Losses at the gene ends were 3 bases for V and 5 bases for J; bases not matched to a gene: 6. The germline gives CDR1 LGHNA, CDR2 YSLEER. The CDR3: CASSHEAGGLTGELFF. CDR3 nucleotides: TGCGCCAGCAGCCATGAAGCGGGGGGGCTTACCGGGGAGCTGTTTTTT.

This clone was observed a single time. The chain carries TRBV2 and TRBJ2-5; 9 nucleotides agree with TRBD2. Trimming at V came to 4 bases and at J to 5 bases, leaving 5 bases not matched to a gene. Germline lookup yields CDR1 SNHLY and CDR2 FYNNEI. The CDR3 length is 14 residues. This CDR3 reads CASSGISGGETQYF. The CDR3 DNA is TGTGCCAGCAGTGGAATCAGCGGGGGGGAGACCCAGTACTTC.

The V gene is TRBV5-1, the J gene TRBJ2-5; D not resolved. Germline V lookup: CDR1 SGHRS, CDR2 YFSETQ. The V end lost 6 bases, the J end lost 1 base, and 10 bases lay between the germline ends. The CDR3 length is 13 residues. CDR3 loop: CASMAPLQETQYF. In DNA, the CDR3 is TGCGCCAGCATGGCACCACTCCAAGAGACCCAGTACTTC.

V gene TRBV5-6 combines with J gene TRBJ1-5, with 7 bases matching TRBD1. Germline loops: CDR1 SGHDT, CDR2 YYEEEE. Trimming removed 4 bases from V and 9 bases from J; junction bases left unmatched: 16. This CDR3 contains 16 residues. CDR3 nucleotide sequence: TGTGCCAGCAGCCAAAGTGGGACAGCGAGGAATTGGCCCCAGCATTTT. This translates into CASSQSGTARNWPQHF.

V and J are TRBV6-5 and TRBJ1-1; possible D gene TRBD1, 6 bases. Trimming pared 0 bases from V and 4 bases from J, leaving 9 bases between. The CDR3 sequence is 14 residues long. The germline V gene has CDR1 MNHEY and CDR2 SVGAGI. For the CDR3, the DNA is TGTGCCAGCAGTTACTCGGGGGGCGGCACTGAAGCTTTCTTT. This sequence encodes CASSYSGGGTEAFF.

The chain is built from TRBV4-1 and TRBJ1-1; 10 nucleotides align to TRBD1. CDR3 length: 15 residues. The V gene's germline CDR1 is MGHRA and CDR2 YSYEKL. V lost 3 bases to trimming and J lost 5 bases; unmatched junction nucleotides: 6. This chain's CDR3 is CASSQTRQGATEAFF. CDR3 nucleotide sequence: TGCGCCAGCAGCCAGACTCGACAGGGGGCAACTGAAGCTTTCTTT.

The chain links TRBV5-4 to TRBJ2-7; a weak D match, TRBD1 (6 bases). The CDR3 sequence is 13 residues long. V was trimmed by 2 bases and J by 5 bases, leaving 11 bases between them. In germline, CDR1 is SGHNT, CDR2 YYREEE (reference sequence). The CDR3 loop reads CASSLQGEDEQYF. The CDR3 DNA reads TGTGCCAGCAGCTTACAGGGTGAGGACGAGCAGTACTTC.

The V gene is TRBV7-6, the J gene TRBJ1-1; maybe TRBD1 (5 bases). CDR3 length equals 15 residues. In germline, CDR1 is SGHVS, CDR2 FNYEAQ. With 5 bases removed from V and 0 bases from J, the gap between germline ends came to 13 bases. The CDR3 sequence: CASSRLGAVNTEAFF. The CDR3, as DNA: TGTGCCAGCAGCCGGCTTGGGGCGGTGAACACTGAAGCTTTCTTT.

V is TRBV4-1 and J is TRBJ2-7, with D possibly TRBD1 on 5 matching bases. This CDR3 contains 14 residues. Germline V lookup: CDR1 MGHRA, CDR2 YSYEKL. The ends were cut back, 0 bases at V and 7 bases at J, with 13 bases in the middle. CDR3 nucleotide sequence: TGCGCCAGCAGCCAAGATCCAGGGCCAGGGGAGCAGTACTTC. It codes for CASSQDPGPGEQYF.

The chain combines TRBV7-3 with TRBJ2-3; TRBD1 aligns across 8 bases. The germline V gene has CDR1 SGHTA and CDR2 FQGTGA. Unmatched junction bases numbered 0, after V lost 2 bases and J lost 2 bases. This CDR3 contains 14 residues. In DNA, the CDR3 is TGTGCCAGCAGCTTACAGGGGGCCACAGATACGCAGTATTTT. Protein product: CASSLQGATDTQYF.

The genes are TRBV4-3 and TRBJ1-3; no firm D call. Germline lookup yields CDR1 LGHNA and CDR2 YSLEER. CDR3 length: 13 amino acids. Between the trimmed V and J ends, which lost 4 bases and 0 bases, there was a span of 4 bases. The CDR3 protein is CASSPNSGNTIYF. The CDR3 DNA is TGCGCCAGCAGCCCCAACTCTGGAAACACCATATATTTT.

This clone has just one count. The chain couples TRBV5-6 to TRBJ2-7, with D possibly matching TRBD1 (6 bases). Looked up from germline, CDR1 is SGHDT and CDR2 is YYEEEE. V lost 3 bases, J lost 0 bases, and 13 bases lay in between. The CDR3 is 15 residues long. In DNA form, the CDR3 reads TGTGCCAGCAGCTGGGGGCCAGGGACCTCCTACGAGCAGTACTTC. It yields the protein CASSWGPGTSYEQYF. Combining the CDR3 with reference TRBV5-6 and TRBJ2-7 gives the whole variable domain DAGVTQSPTHLIKTRGQQVTLRCSPKSGHDTVSWYQQALGQGPQFIFQYYEEEERQRGNFPDRFSGHQFPNYSSELNVNALLLGDSALYLCASSWGPGTSYEQYFGPGTRLTVT.

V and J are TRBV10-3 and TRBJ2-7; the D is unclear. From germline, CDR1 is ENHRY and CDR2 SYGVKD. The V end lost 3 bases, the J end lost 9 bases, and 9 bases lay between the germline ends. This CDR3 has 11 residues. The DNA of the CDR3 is TGTGCCATCAGTGACCCCCTACCGCAGTACTTC. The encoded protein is CAISDPLPQYF.

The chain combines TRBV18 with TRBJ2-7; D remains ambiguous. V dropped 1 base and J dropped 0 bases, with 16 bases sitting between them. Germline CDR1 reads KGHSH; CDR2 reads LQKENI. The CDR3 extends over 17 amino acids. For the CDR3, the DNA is TGTGCCAGCTCACCACATCTTATTGGCTTAAGCTCCTACGAGCAGTACTTC. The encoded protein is CASSPHLIGLSSYEQYF.

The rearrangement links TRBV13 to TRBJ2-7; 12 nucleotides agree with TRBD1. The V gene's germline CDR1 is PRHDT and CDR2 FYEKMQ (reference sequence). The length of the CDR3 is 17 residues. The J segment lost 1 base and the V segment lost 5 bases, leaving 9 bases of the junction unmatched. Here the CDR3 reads CASSEGQGATGSYEQYF. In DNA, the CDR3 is TGTGCCAGCAGCGAGGGACAGGGGGCAACAGGGTCCTACGAGCAGTACTTC.

The CDR3 coding sequence is TGTGCCAGCATCCTCACCCCGAGCTCCTACAATGAGCAGTTCTTC. This sequence encodes CASILTPSSYNEQFF. The chain is built from TRBV2 and TRBJ2-1; D remains unclear. The CDR3 sequence is 15 residues long. From germline, CDR1 is SNHLY and CDR2 FYNNEI. V was shortened by 7 bases and J by 0 bases, with 13 bases between the two germline ends.